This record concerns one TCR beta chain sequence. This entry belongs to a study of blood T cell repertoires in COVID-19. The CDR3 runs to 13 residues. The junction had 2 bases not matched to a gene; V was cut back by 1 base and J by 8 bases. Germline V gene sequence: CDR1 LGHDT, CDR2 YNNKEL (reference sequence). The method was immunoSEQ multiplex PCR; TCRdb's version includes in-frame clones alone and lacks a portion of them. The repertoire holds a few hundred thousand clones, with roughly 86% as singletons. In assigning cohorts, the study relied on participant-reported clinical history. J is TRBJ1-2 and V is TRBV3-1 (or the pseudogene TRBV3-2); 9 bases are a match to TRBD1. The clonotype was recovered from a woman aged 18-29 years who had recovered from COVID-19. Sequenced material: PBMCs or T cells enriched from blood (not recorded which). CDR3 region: CASSQGQGVGYTF. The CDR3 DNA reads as TGTGCCAGCAGCCAAGGACAGGGGGTCGGCTACACCTTC.